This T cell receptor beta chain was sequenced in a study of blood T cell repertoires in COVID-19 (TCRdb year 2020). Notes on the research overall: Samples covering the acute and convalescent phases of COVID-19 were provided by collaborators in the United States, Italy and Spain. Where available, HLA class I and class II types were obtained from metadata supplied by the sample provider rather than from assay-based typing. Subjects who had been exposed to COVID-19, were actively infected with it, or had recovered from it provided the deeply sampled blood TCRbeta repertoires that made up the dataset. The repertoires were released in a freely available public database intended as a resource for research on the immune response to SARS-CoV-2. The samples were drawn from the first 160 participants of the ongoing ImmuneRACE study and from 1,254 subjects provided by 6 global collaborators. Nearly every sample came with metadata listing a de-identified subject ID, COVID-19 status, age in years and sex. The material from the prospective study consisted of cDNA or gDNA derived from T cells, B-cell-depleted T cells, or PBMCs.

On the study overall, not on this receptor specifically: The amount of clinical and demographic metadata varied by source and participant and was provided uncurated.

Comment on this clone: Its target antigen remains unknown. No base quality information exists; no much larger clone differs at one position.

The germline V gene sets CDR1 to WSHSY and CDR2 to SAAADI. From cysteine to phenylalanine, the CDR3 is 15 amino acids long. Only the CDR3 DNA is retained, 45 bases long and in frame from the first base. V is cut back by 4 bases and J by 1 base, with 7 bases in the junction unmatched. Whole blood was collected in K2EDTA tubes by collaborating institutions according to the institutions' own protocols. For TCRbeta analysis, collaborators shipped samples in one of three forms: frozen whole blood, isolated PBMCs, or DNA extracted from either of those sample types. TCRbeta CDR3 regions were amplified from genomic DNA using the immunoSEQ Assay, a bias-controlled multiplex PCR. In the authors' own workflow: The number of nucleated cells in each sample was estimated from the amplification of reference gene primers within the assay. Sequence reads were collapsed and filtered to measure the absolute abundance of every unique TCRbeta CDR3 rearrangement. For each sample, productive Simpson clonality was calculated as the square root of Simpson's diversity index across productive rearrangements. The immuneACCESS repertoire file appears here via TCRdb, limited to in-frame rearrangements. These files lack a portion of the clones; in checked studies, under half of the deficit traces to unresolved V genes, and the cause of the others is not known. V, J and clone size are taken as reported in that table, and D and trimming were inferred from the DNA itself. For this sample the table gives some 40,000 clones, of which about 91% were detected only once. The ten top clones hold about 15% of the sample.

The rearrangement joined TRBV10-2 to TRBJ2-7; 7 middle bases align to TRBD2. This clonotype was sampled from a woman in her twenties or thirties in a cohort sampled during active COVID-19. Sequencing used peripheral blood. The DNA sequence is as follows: TGCGCCAGCAGTGCGAGGCGGGAGCTATCCTACGAGCAGTACTTC. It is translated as CASSARRELSYEQYF.